The present entry profiles one T cell receptor beta chain with its context. The data were obtained in a study of blood T cell repertoires in COVID-19. Looking at the study overall: Specimens from acute and convalescent COVID-19 originated in the United States, Italy and Spain. The analysed material was cDNA or gDNA that came from T cells, B-cell-depleted T cells, or PBMCs.

Per the authors' pipeline: Reference gene primer amplification gave nucleated cell count estimates. Profiling relied on immunoSEQ multiplex PCR, and the TCRdb table lists in-frame clones only, not all of them. That table is the source of V, J and clone size, and D and trimming were worked out from the DNA. The sample records approximately 260,000 clones, about 87% being singletons. V lost 1 base to trimming and J lost 5 bases; unmatched junction nucleotides: 4. Germline assignment: CDR1 LGHDT and CDR2 YNNKEL (reference sequence). CDR3 length: 15 residues. Sequencing was done on a sample of peripheral blood. This sequence joins TRBV3-1 (or the pseudogene TRBV3-2) and TRBJ2-2; 7 bases are shared with TRBD1. The source is a middle-aged woman with acute or convalescent COVID-19. CDR3 amino acids: CASSQGQGSTGELFF. CDR3 in DNA: TGTGCCAGCAGCCAAGGACAGGGTTCGACCGGGGAGCTGTTTTTT.